A selection of T cell receptor beta chains follows, all from one sample in a study of T cells in Graves' hyperthyroidism and ophthalmopathy. TCRdb ran MiXCR on the multiplex PCR reads and lists one entry per CDR3 protein. The table records more than 300,000 distinct CDR3 sequences, about 18% of them present only once. Sequenced input: blood. The receptors shown here come from a young woman with Graves' hyperthyroidism that later progressed to Graves' ophthalmopathy. Both conserved end residues are part of each CDR3.

V gene,CDR3 protein
TRBV2,CASSYPDRGREEQYF
TRBV28,CASSWKVQGILNTEAFF
TRBV6-2/TRBV6-3,CASSYSRGSFSGANVLTF
TRBV2,CASSEDSHSGNTIYF
TRBV6-5,CASSFLEGVRTGELFF
TRBV27,CASSARFNQPQHF
TRBV20-1,CSARAPGTIGSEAFF
TRBV20-1,CSARDMTDRTEAFF
TRBV10-1,CASSHGGGSYEQYF
TRBV28,CASSFGGLGYNEQFF
TRBV3-1,CASSHRGRASPLHF
TRBV29-1,CSVANTEAFF
TRBV10-3,CAISESQTRTEAFF
TRBV12-3/TRBV12-4,CASRMTLGGETQYF
TRBV3-1,CASSQEGQSNERFF
TRBV2,CASAANSGDTEAFF
TRBV2,CASNFPKGLAGRDTGELFF
TRBV20-1,CSARGPASRGETQYF
TRBV12-3/TRBV12-4,CASSYRTDYTF
TRBV28,CASSLRAAFEETQYF
TRBV12-3/TRBV12-4,CASRSTRAGGATGELFF
TRBV2,CASSERAGSYEQYF
TRBV11-2,CASSLFYLLGAAPEQYF
TRBV5-1,CASSFGQGSSGANVLTF
TRBV28,CASSPSQGGDTEAFF
TRBV10-1,CASSESRLAGEGNEQFF
TRBV18,CASSPTKPGRYAFF
TRBV30,CAWSYKAYEQYF
TRBV20-1,CSARSPRGQETQYF
TRBV24-1,CATSDHGTSGYNEQFF
TRBV7-9,CASSSGNSEQYF
TRBV5-6,CASSLGQEVNYEQYF
TRBV29-1,CSGGLNTGELFF
TRBV3-1,CASSQERSYSGANVLTF
TRBV7-2,CASSLGKNNEQFF
TRBV27,CAGGRAGEQFF
TRBV18,CASSPATGTGGEEQYF
TRBV2,CASNSNSDTQYF
TRBV19,CASSSRRGNTIYF
TRBV28,CASSPSTRHEQYF
TRBV4-1,CASSQDEAPGGDTQYF
TRBV3-1,CASSPRDWSEQFF
TRBV4-1,CASSQGVGGEQYF
TRBV3-1,CASSPGQGGNEKLFF
TRBV24-1,CATRGFQHNEQFF
TRBV28,CASSSADRNYGYTF
TRBV11-3,CASSLGYGTEAFF
TRBV11-2,CASSPPRTTSGRARGELFF
TRBV10-2,CATGRGQKNQPQHF
TRBV7-9,CASSLGGLDNSPLHF
TRBV10-2,CASSEPGTTEAFF